Listed below are T cell receptor beta chains from one sample, sequenced in a study of beta chain features in type 1 diabetes. The assay was immunoSEQ multiplex PCR, and TCRdb's table has in-frame clones only and misses some. The sample records hundreds of thousands of clones, roughly 13% being singletons. The specimen was naive CD4+ T cells from blood. The receptors were gathered from a woman aged 18-30 years with type 1 diabetes. Both conserved end residues are part of each CDR3. D genes are given only for firm matches. Not all rows give a size; the values are once, few, many and, for expanded clones, a class.

V gene	clone size	D gene	J gene	CDR3 DNA	CDR3 protein
TRBV29-1	-	-	TRBJ2-7	TGCAGCGTCCGGGTCGCCTACGAGCAGTACTTC	CSVRVAYEQYF
TRBV11-2	few	TRBD2	TRBJ2-3	TGTGCCAGTCTAGCGGGGGTCGTCGATACGCAGTATTTT	CASLAGVVDTQYF
TRBV27	few	-	TRBJ1-1	TGTGCCAGCAGTTTATTGGCAGGCAATCTGAACACTGAAGCTTTCTTT	CASSLLAGNLNTEAFF
TRBV18	few	-	TRBJ2-7	TGTGCCAGCTCACAACAGTCCTACGAGCAGTACTTC	CASSQQSYEQYF
TRBV7-2	few	-	TRBJ1-4	TGTGCCAGCAGCCCCCATCGGGAAAAACTGTTTTTT	CASSPHREKLFF
TRBV5-4	few	TRBD2	TRBJ2-1	TGTGCCAGCACACAGCGGCTAGCGGGACTACCCGCCTACAATGAGCAGTTCTTC	CASTQRLAGLPAYNEQFF
TRBV5-1	-	-	TRBJ2-5	TGCGCCAGCAGCCTTGTTGCGGAGACCCAGTACTTC	CASSLVAETQYF
TRBV29-1	-	-	TRBJ2-1	TGCAGCGTTGGCCTAGCCTCAAACTACAATGAGCAGTTCTTC	CSVGLASNYNEQFF
TRBV19	few	TRBD1	TRBJ2-7	TGTGCCAGTACTCCCGGGACAGGGTTCTACGAGCAGTACTTC	CASTPGTGFYEQYF
TRBV5-1	few	TRBD2	TRBJ2-1	TGCGCCAGCAGCTTTTCTAGCGGGAGCAATGAGCAGTTCTTC	CASSFSSGSNEQFF
TRBV28	few	-	TRBJ2-7	TGTGCCAGCAGCAGACTAGATTGGGAGCAGTACTTC	CASSRLDWEQYF
TRBV15	few	TRBD1	TRBJ2-7	TGTGCCACCAGCAGAGATTCGACAGGGGACCTATTCGAGCAGTACTTC	CATSRDSTGDLFEQYF
TRBV30	-	TRBD2	TRBJ2-1	TGTGCCTGGAGTAGCGGGATAAAGGTCAATGAGCAGTTCTTC	CAWSSGIKVNEQFF
TRBV5-4	few	-	TRBJ2-6	TGTGCCAGCAGCACGGGGGATCCGTACTCTGGGGCCAACGTCCTGACTTTC	CASSTGDPYSGANVLTF
TRBV5-4	-	-	TRBJ2-5	TGTGCCAGCAGCTTATCCGTGAGGGAGACCCAGTACTTC	CASSLSVRETQYF
TRBV19	-	TRBD1	TRBJ1-4	TGTGCCAGTAGTAGACCGGGACAGGGACGGACTAACGATGAAAAACTGTTTTTT	CASSRPGQGRTNDEKLFF